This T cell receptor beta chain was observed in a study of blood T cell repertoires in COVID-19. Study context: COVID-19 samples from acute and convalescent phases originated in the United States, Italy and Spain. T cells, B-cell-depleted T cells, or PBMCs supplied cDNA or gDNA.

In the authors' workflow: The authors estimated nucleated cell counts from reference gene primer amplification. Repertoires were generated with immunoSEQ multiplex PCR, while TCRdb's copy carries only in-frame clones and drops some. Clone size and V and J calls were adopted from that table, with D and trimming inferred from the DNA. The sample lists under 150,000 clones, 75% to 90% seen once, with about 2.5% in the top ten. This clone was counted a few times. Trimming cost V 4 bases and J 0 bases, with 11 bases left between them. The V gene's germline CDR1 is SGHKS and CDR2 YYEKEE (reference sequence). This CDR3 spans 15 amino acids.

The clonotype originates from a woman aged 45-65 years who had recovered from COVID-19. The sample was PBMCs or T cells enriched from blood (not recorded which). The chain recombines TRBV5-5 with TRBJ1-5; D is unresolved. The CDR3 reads CASSRHEGSNQPQHF. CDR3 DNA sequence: TGTGCCAGCAGCCGTCATGAGGGTAGCAATCAGCCCCAGCATTTT.